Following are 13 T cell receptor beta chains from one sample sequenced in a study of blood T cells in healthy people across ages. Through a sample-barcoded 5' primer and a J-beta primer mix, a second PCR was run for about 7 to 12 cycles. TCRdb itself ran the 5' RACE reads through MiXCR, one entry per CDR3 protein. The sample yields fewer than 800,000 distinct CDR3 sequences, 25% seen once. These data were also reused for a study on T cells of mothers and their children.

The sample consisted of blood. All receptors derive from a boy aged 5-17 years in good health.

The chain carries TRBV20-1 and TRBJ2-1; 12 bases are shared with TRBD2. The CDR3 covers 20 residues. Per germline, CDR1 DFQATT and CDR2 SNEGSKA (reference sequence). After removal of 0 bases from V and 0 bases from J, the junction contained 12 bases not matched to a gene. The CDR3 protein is CSARDLRLAGVSSSYNEQFF. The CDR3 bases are TGCAGTGCTAGAGATCTGAGACTAGCGGGAGTTTCGAGCTCCTACAATGAGCAGTTCTTC.

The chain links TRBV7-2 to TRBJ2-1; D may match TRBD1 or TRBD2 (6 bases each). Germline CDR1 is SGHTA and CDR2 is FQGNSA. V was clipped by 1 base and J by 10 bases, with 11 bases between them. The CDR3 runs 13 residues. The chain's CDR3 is CASSLGPGGEQFF. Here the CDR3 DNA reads TGTGCCAGCAGCTTAGGCCCCGGGGGCGAGCAGTTCTTC.

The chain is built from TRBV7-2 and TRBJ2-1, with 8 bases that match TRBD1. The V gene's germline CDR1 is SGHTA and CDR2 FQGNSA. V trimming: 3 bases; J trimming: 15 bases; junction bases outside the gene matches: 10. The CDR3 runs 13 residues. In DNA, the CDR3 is TGTGCCAGCAGCTTTTTCGGACAGGGCCCAGGGTTCTTC. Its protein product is CASSFFGQGPGFF.

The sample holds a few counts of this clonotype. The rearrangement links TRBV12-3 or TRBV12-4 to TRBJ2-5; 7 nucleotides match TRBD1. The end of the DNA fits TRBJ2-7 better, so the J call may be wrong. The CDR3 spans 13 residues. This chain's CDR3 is CASSHGTDYEQYF. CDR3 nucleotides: TGTGCCAGCAGTCACGGGACAGACTACGAGCAGTACTTC.

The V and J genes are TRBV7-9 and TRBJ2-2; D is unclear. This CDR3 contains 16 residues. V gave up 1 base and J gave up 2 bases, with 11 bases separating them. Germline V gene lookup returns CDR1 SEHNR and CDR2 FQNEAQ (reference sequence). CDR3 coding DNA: TGTGCCAGCAGCTTAGGAGCTGTAGCCAACACCGGGGAGCTGTTTTTT. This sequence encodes CASSLGAVANTGELFF.

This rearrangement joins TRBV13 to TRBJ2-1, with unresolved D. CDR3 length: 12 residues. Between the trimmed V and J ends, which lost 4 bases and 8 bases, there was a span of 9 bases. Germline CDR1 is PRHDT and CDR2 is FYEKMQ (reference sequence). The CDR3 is CASSSMIDEQFF. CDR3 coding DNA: TGTGCCAGCAGCTCAATGATCGATGAGCAGTTCTTC.

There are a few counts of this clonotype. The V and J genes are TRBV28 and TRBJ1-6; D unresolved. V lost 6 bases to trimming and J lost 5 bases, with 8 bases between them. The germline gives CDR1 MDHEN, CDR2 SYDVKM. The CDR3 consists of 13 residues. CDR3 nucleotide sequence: TGTGCCAGCAGCGCACTGAATAATTCACCCCTCCACTTT. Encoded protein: CASSALNNSPLHF.

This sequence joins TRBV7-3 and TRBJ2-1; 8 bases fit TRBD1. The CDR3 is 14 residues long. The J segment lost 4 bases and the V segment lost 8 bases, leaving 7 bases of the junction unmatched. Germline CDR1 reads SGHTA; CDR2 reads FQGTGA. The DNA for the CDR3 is TGTGCCAGCGGTTCGGGACAGGCGTACAATGAGCAGTTCTTC. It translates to CASGSGQAYNEQFF.

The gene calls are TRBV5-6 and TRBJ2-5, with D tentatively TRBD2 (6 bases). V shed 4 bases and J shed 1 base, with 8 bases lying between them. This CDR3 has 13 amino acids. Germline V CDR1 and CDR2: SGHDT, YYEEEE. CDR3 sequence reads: CASSGGTQETQYF. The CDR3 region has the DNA TGTGCCAGCAGCGGGGGGACCCAAGAGACCCAGTACTTC. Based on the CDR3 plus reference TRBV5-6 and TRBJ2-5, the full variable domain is DAGVTQSPTHLIKTRGQQVTLRCSPKSGHDTVSWYQQALGQGPQFIFQYYEEEERQRGNFPDRFSGHQFPNYSSELNVNALLLGDSALYLCASSGGTQETQYFGPGTRLLVL.

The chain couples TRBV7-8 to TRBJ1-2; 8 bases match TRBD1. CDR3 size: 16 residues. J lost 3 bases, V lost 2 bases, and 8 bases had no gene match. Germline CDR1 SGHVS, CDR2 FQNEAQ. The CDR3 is CASSLTTGGSYYGYTF. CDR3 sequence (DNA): TGTGCCAGCAGCTTAACAACAGGGGGTTCCTACTATGGCTACACCTTC.

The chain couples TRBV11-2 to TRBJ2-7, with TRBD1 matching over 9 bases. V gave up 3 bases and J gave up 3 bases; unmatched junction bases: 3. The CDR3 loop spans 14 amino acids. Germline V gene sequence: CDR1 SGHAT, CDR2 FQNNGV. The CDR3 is CASSFWTGDYEQYF. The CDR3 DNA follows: TGTGCCAGCAGCTTCTGGACAGGGGACTACGAGCAGTACTTC.

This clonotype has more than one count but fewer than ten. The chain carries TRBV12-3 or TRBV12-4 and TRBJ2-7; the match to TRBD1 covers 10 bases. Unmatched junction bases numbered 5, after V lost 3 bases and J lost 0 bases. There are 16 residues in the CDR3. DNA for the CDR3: TGTGCCAGCAGTTTTTCCCGGGACAGGGGCTCCTACGAGCAGTACTTC. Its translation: CASSFSRDRGSYEQYF.

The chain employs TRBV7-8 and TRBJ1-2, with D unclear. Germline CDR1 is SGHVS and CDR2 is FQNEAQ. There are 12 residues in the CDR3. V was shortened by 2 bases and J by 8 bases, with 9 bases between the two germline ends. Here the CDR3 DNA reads TGTGCCAGCAGCTTACGGTTAGGCGGCTACACCTTC. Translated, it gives CASSLRLGGYTF.